The 25 T cell receptor beta chains reported below all come from one sample, sequenced in a study of PD-L1 blockade in urothelial cancer (dated by TCRdb to about 2017). Library generation was performed with the immunoSEQ multiplex PCR assay. Sourced from immuneACCESS, this table was stored by TCRdb with only in-frame sequences that have V and J called. A share of the clones is absent; for the studies checked, an unresolved V gene accounts for under half, and the remainder has no known explanation. In all, the sample holds 27,000 or so clones, and around 90% of those were seen once. The leading ten clones occupy less than 2% of the sample. This specimen consisted of PBMCs, obtained around atezolizumab (anti-PD-L1) treatment. The receptors stem from a man aged 50-60 years with urothelial cancer.

This chain connects TRBV7-3 to TRBJ1-1; TRBD1 matches at 7 bases. The CDR3 extends over 13 amino acids. Looked up from germline, CDR1 is SGHTA and CDR2 is FQGTGA. V shed 5 bases, J shed 3 bases, and the junction held 3 bases outside the gene matches. CDR3 residues: CASSHDRDTEAFF. The CDR3 DNA is TGTGCCAGCAGCCATGACAGGGACACTGAAGCTTTCTTT.

This chain connects TRBV11-2 to TRBJ2-1; 7 positions agree with TRBD2. Germline CDR1 and CDR2: SGHAT and FQNNGV. CDR3 length equals 17 residues. The ends lost 1 base at V and 4 bases at J; junction bases unmatched: 10. CDR3 in amino acids: CASSLGVGRGLYNEQFF. Written as DNA, the CDR3 is TGTGCCAGCAGCTTAGGCGTAGGGCGGGGGTTATACAATGAGCAGTTCTTC.

The chain carries TRBV5-1 and TRBJ2-7; perhaps TRBD1 as D (6 bases). Germline values: CDR1 SGHRS, CDR2 YFSETQ. V gave up 1 base and J gave up 1 base, with 9 bases separating them. This CDR3 region has 14 residues. The CDR3 loop reads CASSLTGSSYEQYF. The CDR3 region has the DNA TGCGCCAGCAGCTTGACAGGGAGTTCCTACGAGCAGTACTTC.

This rearrangement joins TRBV19 to TRBJ1-5, with D possibly TRBD1 on 5 matching bases. Germline V CDR1 and CDR2: LNHDA, SQIVND (reference sequence). There are 13 residues in the CDR3. V dropped 5 bases and J dropped 6 bases, with 11 bases sitting between them. As DNA, the CDR3 is TGTGCCAGTAGTCGGGACGGGGGTCAGCCCCAGCATTTT. It encodes CASSRDGGQPQHF. The full variable domain, in which reference TRBV19 and TRBJ1-5 provide the parts outside the CDR3, is DGGITQSPKYLFRKEGQNVTLSCEQNLNHDAMYWYRQDPGQGLRLIYYSQIVNDFQKGDIAEGYSVSREKKESFPLTVTSAQKNPTAFYLCASSRDGGQPQHFGDGTRLSIL.

This rearrangement joins TRBV9 to TRBJ1-5, with D possibly matching TRBD1 (5 bases). Trimming left V 1 base short and J 3 bases short, with 11 bases between. Looked up from germline, CDR1 is SGDLS and CDR2 is YYNGEE. This CDR3 contains 15 residues. The CDR3 here is CASSVLGHINQPQHF. DNA for the CDR3: TGTGCCAGCAGCGTATTAGGACACATCAATCAGCCCCAGCATTTT. The whole variable domain, remainder taken from reference TRBV9 and TRBJ1-5, is DSGVTQTPKHLITATGQRVTLRCSPRSGDLSVYWYQQSLDQGLQFLIQYYNGEERAKGNILERFSAQQFPDLHSELNLSSLELGDSALYFCASSVLGHINQPQHFGDGTRLSIL.

The chain carries TRBV5-1 and TRBJ2-1; D possibly corresponds to TRBD2 (5 bases). Germline V lookup: CDR1 SGHRS, CDR2 YFSETQ. V was clipped by 4 bases and J by 8 bases, with 10 bases between them. This CDR3 is built from 12 residues. The chain's CDR3 is CASSVGRDEQFF. The CDR3 DNA follows: TGCGCCAGCAGCGTCGGGCGGGATGAGCAGTTCTTC.

V is TRBV11-2 and J is TRBJ1-4; D is unresolved. The CDR3 spans 15 residues. V lost 0 bases and J 0 bases, leaving 5 bases between the germline ends. In germline, CDR1 is SGHAT, CDR2 FQNNGV. This CDR3 reads CASSLDLATNEKLFF. The DNA of the CDR3 is TGTGCCAGCAGCTTAGACCTTGCAACTAATGAAAAACTGTTTTTT.

The chain uses TRBV11-2 and TRBJ2-3, with D possibly matching TRBD1 (5 bases). The CDR3 loop spans 15 amino acids. V was shortened by 0 bases and J by 2 bases, with 9 bases between the two germline ends. Germline V lookup: CDR1 SGHAT, CDR2 FQNNGV. The CDR3 sequence: CASSLEGRLTDTQYF. CDR3 coding DNA: TGTGCCAGCAGCTTAGAGGGGCGGCTCACAGATACGCAGTATTTT.

J is TRBJ2-1 and V is TRBV7-9; 16 nucleotides line up with TRBD2. Germline V CDR1 and CDR2: SEHNR, FQNEAQ (reference sequence). This CDR3 contains 19 residues. Unmatched junction bases numbered 17, after V lost 6 bases and J lost 9 bases. The CDR3 is CASSPPGLAGGPGVGEQFF. The CDR3 nucleotides read TGTGCCAGCAGTCCACCGGGACTAGCGGGGGGGCCCGGGGTAGGTGAGCAGTTCTTC.

This clone was observed once. J is TRBJ2-5 and V is TRBV11-2, with TRBD2 identical over 7 bases. Germline-derived CDR1 and CDR2 are SGHAT and FQNNGV. V was clipped by 4 bases and J by 4 bases; unmatched bases: 6. CDR3 length: 14 amino acids. The CDR3 nucleotides read TGTGCCAGCAGCTGGGGGGGGTCTGGAGAGACCCAGTACTTC. The encoded protein is CASSWGGSGETQYF.

The V call is TRBV5-8, the J call TRBJ1-5; D uncertain. V was pared by 0 bases and J by 5 bases, with 6 bases between. The CDR3 runs 13 residues. Germline lookup yields CDR1 SGHTS and CDR2 YDEGEE. CDR3 amino acids: CASSLVLDQPQHF. The CDR3 nucleotides are TGTGCCAGCAGCTTGGTCTTAGATCAGCCCCAGCATTTT.

The chain recombines TRBV28 with TRBJ2-1; TRBD1 might be the D (5 bases). Germline CDR1 MDHEN, CDR2 SYDVKM. The germline V and J ends were trimmed by 6 bases and 6 bases, with 15 bases remaining between them. The CDR3 contains 14 residues. The CDR3 spells CASRPQGGVNEQFF. The CDR3, as DNA: TGTGCCAGCAGACCTCAGGGTGGGGTCAATGAGCAGTTCTTC. Together with reference TRBV28 and TRBJ2-1, the CDR3 gives the full variable domain: DVKVTQSSRYLVKRTGEKVFLECVQDMDHENMFWYRQDPGLGLRLIYFSYDVKMKEKGDIPEGYSVSREKKERFSLILESASTNQTSMYLCASRPQGGVNEQFFGPGTRLTVL.

This clone came up a few times. The chain couples TRBV7-9 to TRBJ2-5, with D possibly being TRBD2 (5 bases). V was trimmed by 1 base and J by 5 bases, leaving 20 bases between them. This CDR3 spans 17 amino acids. Germline lookup yields CDR1 SEHNR and CDR2 FQNEAQ (reference sequence). The CDR3 DNA reads as TGTGCCAGCAGCTTAGGGGTCCAGGCTAGTAGGGAGGAGACCCAGTACTTC. It yields the protein CASSLGVQASREETQYF. The full variable domain, its missing parts supplied by reference TRBV7-9 and TRBJ2-5, is DTGVSQNPRHKITKRGQNVTFRCDPISEHNRLYWYRQTLGQGPEFLTYFQNEAQLEKSRLLSDRFSAERPKGSFSTLEIQRTEQGDSAMYLCASSLGVQASREETQYFGPGTRLLVL.

The CDR3 nucleotides are TGCGCCAGCAGCGTTTATATCGAGCAGTTCTTC. Protein product: CASSVYIEQFF. V is TRBV5-1 and J is TRBJ2-1; D ambiguous. Germline V lookup: CDR1 SGHRS, CDR2 YFSETQ. The V end was cut by 4 bases, the J end by 10 bases, with 9 bases between. The CDR3 consists of 11 residues.

The table lists this clone with a count of one. V and J are TRBV27 and TRBJ2-7, with 7 bases that match TRBD2. CDR3 length: 14 residues. CDR1 and CDR2 from the germline V gene are MNHEY and SMNVEV (reference sequence). V was clipped by 6 bases and J by 3 bases; unmatched bases: 8. The CDR3 sequence is CASRGLRVSYEQYF. DNA for the CDR3: TGTGCCAGCAGGGGACTAAGGGTCAGCTACGAGCAGTACTTC.

This clone appeared a few times. The V gene is TRBV7-9, the J gene TRBJ2-3; 10 nucleotides align to TRBD2. V gave up 1 base and J gave up 3 bases; unmatched junction bases: 1. CDR3 length equals 15 residues. Germline values: CDR1 SEHNR, CDR2 FQNEAQ (reference sequence). The CDR3 is CASSLVAGGTDTQYF. The CDR3 coding sequence is TGTGCCAGCAGCTTAGTAGCGGGGGGTACAGATACGCAGTATTTT.

This chain connects TRBV9 to TRBJ2-5; 11 bases match TRBD1. After removal of 3 bases from V and 1 base from J, the junction contained 5 bases not matched to a gene. Germline V gene sequence: CDR1 SGDLS, CDR2 YYNGEE. The CDR3 contains 16 residues. As DNA, the CDR3 is TGTGCCAGCAGCGCGAGGGACAGGGGGTCCCAAGAGACCCAGTACTTC. This encodes CASSARDRGSQETQYF.

The chain links TRBV27 to TRBJ2-7; TRBD1 matches at 10 bases. The germline V gene encodes CDR1 MNHEY and CDR2 SMNVEV (reference sequence). V lost 4 bases to trimming and J lost 1 base; unmatched junction nucleotides: 4. This CDR3 region has 15 residues. The CDR3: CASSYGTGASYEQYF. The CDR3 DNA reads TGTGCCAGCAGTTATGGGACAGGGGCGTCCTACGAGCAGTACTTC.

This chain links TRBV5-6 with TRBJ1-4; the match to TRBD1 covers 11 bases. The ends lost 4 bases at V and 8 bases at J; junction bases unmatched: 7. The germline gives CDR1 SGHDT, CDR2 YYEEEE. There are 15 residues in the CDR3. The CDR3 DNA sequence: TGTGCCAGCAGCCAGGGGACAGGGGGTTCGGAAAAACTGTTTTTT. Translation: CASSQGTGGSEKLFF.

This clone was picked up one time. This chain uses TRBV19 with TRBJ1-2, with D tentatively TRBD1 (6 bases). V gave up 7 bases and J gave up 6 bases, with 27 bases separating them. The CDR3 totals 17 residues. Looked up from germline, CDR1 is LNHDA and CDR2 is SQIVND (reference sequence). The CDR3 protein is CASTLSLGSGGRDGYTF. As DNA, the CDR3 is TGTGCCAGTACCCTCTCCCTCGGGTCGGGGGGGCGTGATGGCTACACCTTC.

The chain is built from TRBV11-2 and TRBJ2-7, with D maybe TRBD2 (5 bases). The CDR3 is made up of 13 amino acids. Trimming shortened V by 4 bases and J by 4 bases, and 11 bases separated the two germline ends. Germline CDR1 is SGHAT and CDR2 is FQNNGV. This chain's CDR3 is CASSSWTAYEQYF. DNA of the CDR3: TGTGCCAGCAGCTCATGGACTGCGTACGAGCAGTACTTC.

This clone was picked up a small number of times. The chain couples TRBV6-6 to TRBJ2-2; the match to TRBD2 covers 8 bases. Looked up from germline, CDR1 is MNHNY and CDR2 is SVGAGI (reference sequence). V shed 10 bases and J 0 bases; nucleotides not matched to a gene: 10. The CDR3 sequence is 16 residues long. This CDR3 reads CATIVSGGPNTGELFF. CDR3 bases: TGTGCCACCATTGTCAGCGGGGGCCCGAACACCGGGGAGCTGTTTTTT.

The chain has TRBV18 and TRBJ1-5; a possible D gene is TRBD1 (5 bases). There are 14 residues in the CDR3. Germline CDR1 and CDR2: KGHSH and LQKENI. V was clipped by 0 bases and J by 4 bases, with 7 bases between them. CDR3 residues: CASSPPGGNQPQHF. The CDR3 nucleotides read TGTGCCAGCTCACCACCGGGGGGTAATCAGCCCCAGCATTTT.

This clone was detected only once. Other DNA sequences from this sample encode an identical CDR3 as well. The J gene is TRBJ2-5, the V gene TRBV5-1; 9 nucleotides agree with TRBD2. Per the germline V gene, CDR1 is SGHRS and CDR2 is YFSETQ. The CDR3 length is 14 residues. V shed 5 bases and J 1 base; nucleotides not matched to a gene: 3. The CDR3 DNA reads TGCGCCAGCAGACCGCGGGGGGGCCAAGAGACCCAGTACTTC. It specifies CASRPRGGQETQYF.

The chain joins TRBV29-1 to TRBJ2-1; the D gene is possibly TRBD2 (6 bases). CDR3 length: 12 residues. The germline V gene encodes CDR1 SQVTM and CDR2 ANQGSEA. V lost 8 bases and J lost 7, with 15 bases in between. In DNA form, the CDR3 reads TGCAGCATGCGGGGCGGGCCGAATGAGCAGTTCTTC. It specifies CSMRGGPNEQFF.